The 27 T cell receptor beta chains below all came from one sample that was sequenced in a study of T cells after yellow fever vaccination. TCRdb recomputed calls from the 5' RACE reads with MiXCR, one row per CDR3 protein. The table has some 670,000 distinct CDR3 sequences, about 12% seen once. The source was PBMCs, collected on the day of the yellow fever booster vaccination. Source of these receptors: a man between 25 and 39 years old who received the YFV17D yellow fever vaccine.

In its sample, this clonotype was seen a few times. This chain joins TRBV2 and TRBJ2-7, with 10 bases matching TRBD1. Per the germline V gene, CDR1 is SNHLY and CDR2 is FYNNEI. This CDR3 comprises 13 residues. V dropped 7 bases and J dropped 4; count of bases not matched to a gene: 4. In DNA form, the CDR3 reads TGTGCCAGCAAACGACAGGGGGCTTACGAGCAGTACTTC. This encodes CASKRQGAYEQYF.

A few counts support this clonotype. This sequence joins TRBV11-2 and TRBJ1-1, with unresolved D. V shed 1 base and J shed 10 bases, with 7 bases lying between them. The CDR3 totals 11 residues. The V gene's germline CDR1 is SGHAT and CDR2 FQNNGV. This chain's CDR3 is CASSLGLGAFF. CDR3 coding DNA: TGTGCCAGCAGCTTAGGGCTGGGAGCTTTCTTT.

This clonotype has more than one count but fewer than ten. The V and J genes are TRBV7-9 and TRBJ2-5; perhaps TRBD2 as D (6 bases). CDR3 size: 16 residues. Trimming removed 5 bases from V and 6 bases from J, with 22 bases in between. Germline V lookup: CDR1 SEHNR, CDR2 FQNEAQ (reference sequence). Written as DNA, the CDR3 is TGTGCCAGCAGCAACCGGGGGAAGGGAGTTGAGCAGACCCAGTACTTC. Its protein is CASSNRGKGVEQTQYF.

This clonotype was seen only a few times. The CDR3 sequence is CASSPWPGTGELNQPQHF. Here the CDR3 DNA reads TGTGCCAGCAGCCCATGGCCCGGGACAGGGGAACTGAATCAGCCCCAGCATTTT. The chain couples TRBV7-6 to TRBJ1-5, with TRBD1 matching 10 bases. Looked up from germline, CDR1 is SGHVS and CDR2 is FNYEAQ. This CDR3 is built from 18 residues. V gave up 5 bases and J gave up 4 bases; unmatched junction bases: 14.

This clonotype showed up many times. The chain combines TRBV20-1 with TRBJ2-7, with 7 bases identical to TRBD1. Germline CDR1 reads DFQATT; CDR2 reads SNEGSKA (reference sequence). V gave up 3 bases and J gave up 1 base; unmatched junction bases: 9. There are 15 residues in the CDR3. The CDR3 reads CSARRGPSESYEQYF. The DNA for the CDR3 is TGCAGTGCTAGGAGGGGGCCCAGCGAATCCTACGAGCAGTACTTC.

For the CDR3, the DNA is TGTGCCAGCAGCTTTGGCGAGGGGGACGGCACAGATACGCAGTATTTT. This gives the protein CASSFGEGDGTDTQYF. The chain uses TRBV7-9 and TRBJ2-3; D is perhaps TRBD1 (6 bases). The CDR3 loop spans 16 amino acids. V was trimmed by 3 bases and J by 1 base, leaving 14 bases between them. CDR1 SEHNR and CDR2 FQNEAQ come from the germline V gene (reference sequence).

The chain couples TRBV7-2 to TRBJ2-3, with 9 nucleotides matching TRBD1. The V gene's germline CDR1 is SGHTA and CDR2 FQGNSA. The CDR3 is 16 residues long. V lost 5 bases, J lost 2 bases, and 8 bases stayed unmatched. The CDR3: CASSPWGQGITDTQYF. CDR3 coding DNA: TGTGCCAGCAGCCCCTGGGGACAGGGTATCACAGATACGCAGTATTTT. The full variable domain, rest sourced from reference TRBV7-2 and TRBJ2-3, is GAGVSQSPSNKVTEKGKDVELRCDPISGHTALYWYRQSLGQGLEFLIYFQGNSAPDKSGLPSDRFSAERTGGSVSTLTIQRTQQEDSAVYLCASSPWGQGITDTQYFGPGTRLTVL.

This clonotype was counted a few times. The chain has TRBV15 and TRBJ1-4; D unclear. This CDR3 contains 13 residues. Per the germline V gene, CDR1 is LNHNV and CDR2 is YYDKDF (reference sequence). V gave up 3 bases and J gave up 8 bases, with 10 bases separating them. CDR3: CATSSMGDEKLFF. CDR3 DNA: TGTGCCACCAGCAGTATGGGAGACGAAAAACTGTTTTTT.

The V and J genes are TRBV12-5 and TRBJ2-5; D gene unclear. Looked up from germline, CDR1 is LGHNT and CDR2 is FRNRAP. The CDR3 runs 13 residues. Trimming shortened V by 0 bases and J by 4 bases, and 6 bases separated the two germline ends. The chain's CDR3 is CASGLVGSETQYF. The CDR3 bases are TGTGCTAGTGGTTTGGTAGGGTCAGAGACCCAGTACTTC.

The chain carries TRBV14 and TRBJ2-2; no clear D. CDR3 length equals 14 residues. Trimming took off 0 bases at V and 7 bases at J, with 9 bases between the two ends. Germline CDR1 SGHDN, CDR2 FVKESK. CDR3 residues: CASSQERYYGELFF. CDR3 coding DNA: TGTGCCAGCAGCCAAGAGAGATATTACGGGGAGCTGTTTTTT.

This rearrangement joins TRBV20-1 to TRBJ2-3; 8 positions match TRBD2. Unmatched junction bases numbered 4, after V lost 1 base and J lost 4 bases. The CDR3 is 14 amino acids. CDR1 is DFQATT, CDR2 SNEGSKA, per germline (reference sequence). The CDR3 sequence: CSARASGSADTQYF. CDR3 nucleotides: TGCAGTGCTAGAGCAAGCGGGAGCGCAGATACGCAGTATTTT.

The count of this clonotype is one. CDR3 bases: TGCGCCAGCAGCCAAGGGGCAGGCGGGTCCCACAATGAGCAGTTCTTC. It is translated as CASSQGAGGSHNEQFF. V is TRBV4-3 and J is TRBJ2-1; TRBD2 might be the D (5 bases). The length of the CDR3 is 16 residues. Germline V gives CDR1 LGHNA, CDR2 YSLEER. V shed 1 base and J shed 5 bases, with 15 bases lying between them.

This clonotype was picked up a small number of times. CDR3 sequence reads: CASRTVSRVFGYGYTF. Written as DNA, the CDR3 is TGTGCCAGCAGAACAGTATCCAGGGTGTTCGGCTATGGCTACACCTTC. This rearrangement joins TRBV27 to TRBJ1-2; TRBD1 is a possible D gene (5 bases). Trimming left V 6 bases short and J 4 bases short, with 21 bases between. The CDR3 contains 16 residues. Looked up from germline, CDR1 is MNHEY and CDR2 is SMNVEV (reference sequence).

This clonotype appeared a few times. The CDR3 DNA follows: TGCGCCAGCAGCTCCCCTACCGGGACAGGGACTAGCCGCTCCTACGAGCAGTACTTC. It specifies CASSSPTGTGTSRSYEQYF. J is TRBJ2-7 and V is TRBV5-1, with D possibly being TRBD1 or TRBD2 (9 bases each). The CDR3 totals 19 residues. Germline values: CDR1 SGHRS, CDR2 YFSETQ. V shed 3 bases and J shed 0 bases, with 25 bases lying between them.

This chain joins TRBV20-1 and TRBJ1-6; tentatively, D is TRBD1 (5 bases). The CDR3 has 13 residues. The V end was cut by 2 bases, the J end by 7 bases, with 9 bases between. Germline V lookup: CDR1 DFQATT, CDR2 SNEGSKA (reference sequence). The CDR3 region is CSARRDGNSPLHF. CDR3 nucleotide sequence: TGCAGTGCTAGAAGGGACGGAAATTCACCCCTCCACTTT.

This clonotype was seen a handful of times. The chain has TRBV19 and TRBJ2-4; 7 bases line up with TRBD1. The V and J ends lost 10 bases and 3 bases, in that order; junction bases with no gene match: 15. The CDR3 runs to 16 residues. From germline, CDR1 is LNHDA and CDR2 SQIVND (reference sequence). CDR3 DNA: TGTGCCACTCTCATATTTCCCCCAGGGGGCAAAAACATTCAGTACTTC. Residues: CATLIFPPGGKNIQYF.

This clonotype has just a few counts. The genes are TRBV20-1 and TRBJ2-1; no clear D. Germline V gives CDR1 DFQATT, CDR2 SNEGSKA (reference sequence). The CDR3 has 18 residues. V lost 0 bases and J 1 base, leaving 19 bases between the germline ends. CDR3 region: CSARDFRGARGSYNEQFF. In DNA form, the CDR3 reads TGCAGTGCTAGAGATTTTAGAGGAGCGCGAGGTTCCTACAATGAGCAGTTCTTC.

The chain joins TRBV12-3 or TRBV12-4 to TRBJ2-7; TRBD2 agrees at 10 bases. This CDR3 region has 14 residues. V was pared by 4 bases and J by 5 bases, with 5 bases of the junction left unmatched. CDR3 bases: TGTGCCAGCAGTTCTAGCGGGAGTACTAACGAGCAGTACTTC. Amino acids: CASSSSGSTNEQYF.

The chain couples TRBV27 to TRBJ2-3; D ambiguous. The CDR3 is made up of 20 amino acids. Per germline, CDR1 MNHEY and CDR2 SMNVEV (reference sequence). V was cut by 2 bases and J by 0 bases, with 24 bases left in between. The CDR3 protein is CASSLLPPRQAAFSTDTQYF. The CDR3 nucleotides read TGTGCCAGCAGTTTACTTCCACCCAGACAAGCCGCCTTTAGCACAGATACGCAGTATTTT.

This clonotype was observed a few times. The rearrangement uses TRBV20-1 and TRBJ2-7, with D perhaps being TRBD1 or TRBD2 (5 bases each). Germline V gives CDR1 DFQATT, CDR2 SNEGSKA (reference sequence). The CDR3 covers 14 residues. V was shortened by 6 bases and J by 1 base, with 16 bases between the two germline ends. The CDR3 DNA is TGCAGTGCCACCCTCGGGACCGCATCCTACGAGCAGTACTTC. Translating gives CSATLGTASYEQYF.

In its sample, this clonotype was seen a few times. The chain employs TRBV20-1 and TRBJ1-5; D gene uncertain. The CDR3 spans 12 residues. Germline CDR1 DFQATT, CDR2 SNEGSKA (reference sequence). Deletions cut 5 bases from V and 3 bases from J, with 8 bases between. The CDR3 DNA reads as TGCAGTGCTCAAATGGTCAATCAGCCCCAGCATTTT. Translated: CSAQMVNQPQHF.

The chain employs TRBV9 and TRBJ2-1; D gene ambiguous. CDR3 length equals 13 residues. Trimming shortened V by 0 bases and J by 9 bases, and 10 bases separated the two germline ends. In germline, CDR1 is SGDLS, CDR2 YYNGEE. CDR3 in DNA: TGTGCCAGCAGCGTAGGAGGCGGTGGTGAGCAGTTCTTC. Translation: CASSVGGGGEQFF.

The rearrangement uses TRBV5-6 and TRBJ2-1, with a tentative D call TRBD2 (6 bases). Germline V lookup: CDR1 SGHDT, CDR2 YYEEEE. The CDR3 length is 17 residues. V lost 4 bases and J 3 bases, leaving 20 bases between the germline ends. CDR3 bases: TGTGCCAGCAGCCCCGGAGGGGACTCCCTCCTCTACAATGAGCAGTTCTTC. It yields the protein CASSPGGDSLLYNEQFF.

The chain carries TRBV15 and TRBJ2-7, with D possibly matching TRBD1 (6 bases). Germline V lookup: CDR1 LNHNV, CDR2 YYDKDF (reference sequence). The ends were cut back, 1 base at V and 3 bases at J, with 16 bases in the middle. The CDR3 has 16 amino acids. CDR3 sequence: CATSRVLGQGNYEQYF. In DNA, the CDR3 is TGTGCCACCAGCAGAGTTTTAGGCCAGGGGAACTACGAGCAGTACTTC.

The CDR3 protein is CAISEYGIDQPQHF. The DNA of the CDR3 is TGTGCCATCAGTGAGTATGGCATCGATCAGCCCCAGCATTTT. The J gene is TRBJ1-5, the V gene TRBV10-3; D not resolved. The V and J ends lost 1 base and 5 bases respectively, with 9 bases between them. CDR3 size: 14 residues. CDR1 and CDR2 (germline): ENHRY, SYGVKD.

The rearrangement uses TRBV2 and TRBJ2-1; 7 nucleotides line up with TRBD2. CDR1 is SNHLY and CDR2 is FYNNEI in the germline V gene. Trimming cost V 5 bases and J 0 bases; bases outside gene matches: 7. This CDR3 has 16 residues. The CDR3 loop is CASSFTGRSSYNEQFF. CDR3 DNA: TGTGCCAGCAGTTTTACCGGGAGGAGCTCCTACAATGAGCAGTTCTTC. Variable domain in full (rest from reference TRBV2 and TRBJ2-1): EPEVTQTPSHQVTQMGQEVILRCVPISNHLYFYWYRQILGQKVEFLVSFYNNEISEKSEIFDDQFSVERPDGSNFTLKIRSTKLEDSAMYFCASSFTGRSSYNEQFFGPGTRLTVL.

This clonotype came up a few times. CDR3 amino acids: CAWSRRTAAYEQYF. In DNA form, the CDR3 reads TGTGCCTGGAGTAGGAGGACGGCAGCCTACGAGCAGTACTTC. The rearrangement links TRBV30 to TRBJ2-7; D is possibly TRBD2 (5 bases). Germline CDR1 and CDR2: GTSNPN and SVGIG (reference sequence). The CDR3 length is 14 residues. The V gene lost 2 bases and the J gene lost 2 bases, with 13 bases spanning the gap.